What follows are 26 T cell receptor beta chains derived from one specimen sequenced in a study of cytomegalovirus exposure and HLA in healthy donors. Primers for the PCR totalled 60 Vbeta and 13 Jbeta. TCRdb keeps only in-frame clones here, not all; method: immunoSEQ multiplex PCR. Of 120,000 to 150,000 clones listed, over 60% are singletons. Sequenced sample: PBMCs. The receptors here all came from a woman aged 40 to 50 in good health and CMV-seronegative.

The chain carries TRBV25-1 and TRBJ2-3, with 9 bases lining up with TRBD1. V shed 3 bases and J 1 base; nucleotides not matched to a gene: 8. Germline CDR1 MGHDK, CDR2 SYGVNS. The CDR3 covers 17 residues. The CDR3 is CASSDPSTGGRTDTQYF. The DNA of the CDR3 is TGTGCCAGCAGTGACCCATCGACAGGGGGACGCACAGATACGCAGTATTTT.

Details on this clone: No DNA is shown, since the ends of the CDR3 on it are uncertain; the CDR3 is the one TCRdb lists. The CDR3 spells CAWSVGGGTGGETF. The V gene is TRBV30, the J gene TRBJ1-2; the tabulated D call, TRBD1, remains unverified against the DNA. Germline CDR1 reads GTSNPN; CDR2 reads SVGIG (reference sequence). The CDR3 numbers 14 amino acids, ends counted.

The chain couples TRBV19 to TRBJ2-7; D may be TRBD1 (5 bases). The CDR3 loop spans 16 amino acids. CDR1 and CDR2 from the germline V gene are LNHDA and SQIVND (reference sequence). Between the trimmed V and J ends, which lost 3 bases and 2 bases, there was a span of 17 bases. CDR3 amino acids: CASSMGGSKGPYEQYF. CDR3 nucleotides: TGTGCCAGTAGTATGGGCGGCAGTAAGGGGCCCTACGAGCAGTACTTC.

The chain employs TRBV11-2 and TRBJ2-7; 12 positions match TRBD1. Germline V gene lookup returns CDR1 SGHAT and CDR2 FQNNGV. V was clipped by 1 base and J by 5 bases; unmatched bases: 3. CDR3 length: 15 residues. The DNA of the CDR3 is TGTGCCAGCAGCTTAGTGGGGACAGGGGGCGACGAGCAGTACTTC. It specifies CASSLVGTGGDEQYF. Using reference TRBV11-2 and TRBJ2-7 for the parts outside the CDR3, the full variable domain is EAGVAQSPRYKIIEKRQSVAFWCNPISGHATLYWYQQILGQGPKLLIQFQNNGVVDDSQLPKDRFSAERLKGVDSTLKIQPAKLEDSAVYLCASSLVGTGGDEQYFGPGTRLTVT.

The J gene is TRBJ2-7, the V gene TRBV18; 8 nucleotides match TRBD1. Germline V gene lookup returns CDR1 KGHSH and CDR2 LQKENI. This CDR3 is 15 amino acids long. V shed 3 bases, J shed 2 bases, and the junction held 6 bases outside the gene matches. CDR3 amino acids: CASSPGQGVTYEQYF. The CDR3 coding sequence is TGTGCCAGCTCACCCGGACAGGGTGTAACCTACGAGCAGTACTTC.

The table lists this clone with a count of one. V gene TRBV11-2 combines with J gene TRBJ1-1; D uncertain. Germline values: CDR1 SGHAT, CDR2 FQNNGV. Trimming stripped 7 bases from V and 7 bases from J, with 10 bases between. The CDR3 has 11 residues. The CDR3 DNA reads TGTGCCAGCACCCCGGAGATTGAAGCTTTCTTT. Translating gives CASTPEIEAFF.

The chain uses TRBV5-6 and TRBJ1-5, with D perhaps TRBD1 (5 bases). Germline loops: CDR1 SGHDT, CDR2 YYEEEE. V was trimmed by 2 bases and J by 6 bases, leaving 12 bases between them. The CDR3 loop spans 14 amino acids. The CDR3 nucleotides read TGTGCCAGCAGCTTTCGCGGGAGGGGTCAGCCCCAGCATTTT. Protein: CASSFRGRGQPQHF.

The chain employs TRBV27 and TRBJ2-3; 9 nucleotides align to TRBD1. The J segment lost 7 bases and the V segment lost 3 bases, leaving 8 bases of the junction unmatched. The CDR3 has 15 residues. Germline loops: CDR1 MNHEY, CDR2 SMNVEV (reference sequence). The CDR3 sequence is CASSFGTGSGYTQYF. Written as DNA, the CDR3 is TGTGCCAGCAGTTTTGGGACAGGGAGCGGATATACGCAGTATTTT.

In its sample, this clone was seen once. The chain couples TRBV18 to TRBJ1-1; D ambiguous. Germline loops: CDR1 KGHSH, CDR2 LQKENI. The CDR3 covers 14 residues. V lost 3 bases to trimming and J lost 5 bases, with 13 bases between them. DNA of the CDR3: TGTGCCAGCTCACCCGAATCGACACCTACTGAAGCTTTCTTT. Encoded protein: CASSPESTPTEAFF.

The V call is TRBV19, the J call TRBJ2-2; TRBD1 aligns across 7 bases. Germline V gene lookup returns CDR1 LNHDA and CDR2 SQIVND (reference sequence). V lost 5 bases, J lost 2 bases, and 8 bases stayed unmatched. The CDR3 has 16 amino acids. The CDR3 spells CASSPTGTANTGELFF. As DNA, the CDR3 is TGTGCCAGTAGTCCAACCGGGACAGCTAACACCGGGGAGCTGTTTTTT.

This chain uses TRBV5-8 with TRBJ1-2; D might be TRBD1 (5 bases). This CDR3 contains 13 residues. V lost 4 bases and J lost 6, with 13 bases in between. Germline V gives CDR1 SGHTS, CDR2 YDEGEE. CDR3 sequence: CASSQDQGDGYTF. CDR3 DNA: TGTGCCAGCAGCCAAGATCAAGGGGATGGCTACACCTTC. Looking up the rest from reference TRBV5-8 and TRBJ1-2 gives the full variable domain: EAGVTQSPTHLIKTRGQQATLRCSPISGHTSVYWYQQALGLGLQFLLWYDEGEERNRGNFPPRFSGRQFPNYSSELNVNALELEDSALYLCASSQDQGDGYTFGSGTRLTVV.

A single count supports this clone. The chain is built from TRBV11-2 and TRBJ1-1; TRBD1 matches 10 bases. The CDR3 runs 15 residues. CDR1 and CDR2 from the germline V gene are SGHAT and FQNNGV. V was clipped by 3 bases and J by 4 bases; unmatched bases: 5. The CDR3 here is CASSFDRGRVTEAFF. In nucleotides, the CDR3 is TGTGCCAGCAGCTTTGACAGGGGGCGAGTCACTGAAGCTTTCTTT.

This chain joins TRBV4-2 and TRBJ2-7; the match to TRBD1 covers 8 bases. CDR1 is LGHNA and CDR2 is YNFKEQ in the germline V gene. CDR3 length: 14 amino acids. V shed 4 bases and J 3 bases; nucleotides not matched to a gene: 5. In DNA form, the CDR3 reads TGTGCCAGCAGCCCAGGGGGCTCTGGCTACGAGCAGTACTTC. As protein: CASSPGGSGYEQYF.

The chain is built from TRBV5-6 and TRBJ1-2; TRBD1 might be the D (5 bases). The germline V gene has CDR1 SGHDT and CDR2 YYEEEE. V lost 0 bases to trimming and J lost 2 bases, with 5 bases between them. This CDR3 has 13 residues. The CDR3 DNA is TGTGCCAGCAGCTTGGGGGGCAACTATGGCTACACCTTC. It codes for CASSLGGNYGYTF.

This chain links TRBV5-8 with TRBJ1-1, with TRBD1 matching 10 bases. V shed 5 bases, J shed 6 bases, and the junction held 4 bases outside the gene matches. CDR1 SGHTS and CDR2 YDEGEE come from the germline V gene. The CDR3 covers 13 residues. The CDR3: CASSYGQGAEAFF. The CDR3 nucleotides are TGTGCCAGCAGTTACGGACAGGGGGCTGAAGCTTTCTTT.

The rearrangement uses TRBV5-4 and TRBJ1-1; 7 nucleotides agree with TRBD1. Trimming removed 0 bases from V and 11 bases from J; junction bases left unmatched: 13. The CDR3 has 15 amino acids. Germline-derived CDR1 and CDR2 are SGHNT and YYREEE (reference sequence). The CDR3 DNA reads as TGTGCCAGCAGCTTGGTACCGGCAGGGGGAGAAGGGGCTTTCTTT. Its translation: CASSLVPAGGEGAFF.

This clone has more than one count but fewer than ten. This CDR3 is CASSPQVYYGYTF. CDR3 in DNA: TGTGCCAGCAGCCCCCAGGTTTACTATGGCTACACCTTC. The chain employs TRBV7-9 and TRBJ1-2; D gene ambiguous. CDR1 is SEHNR, CDR2 FQNEAQ, per germline (reference sequence). V lost 5 bases to trimming and J lost 3 bases, with 10 bases between them. The CDR3 has 13 residues.

The rearrangement uses TRBV19 and TRBJ2-1; TRBD2 matches at 7 bases. The CDR3 totals 13 residues. Losses at the gene ends were 4 bases for V and 9 bases for J; bases not matched to a gene: 6. The germline CDR1 and CDR2 sequences are LNHDA and SQIVND (reference sequence). CDR3 sequence: CASSTQRGGEQFF. DNA of the CDR3: TGTGCCAGTAGTACGCAGCGGGGAGGTGAGCAGTTCTTC.

This chain uses TRBV10-1 with TRBJ1-5; a possible D gene is TRBD1 (6 bases). Germline V lookup: CDR1 WNHNN, CDR2 SYGVQD (reference sequence). The CDR3 is 15 residues long. The ends were cut back, 6 bases at V and 0 bases at J, with 12 bases in the middle. The CDR3 coding sequence is TGCGCCAGCAGGGAAGGGGGGGATAGCAATCAGCCCCAGCATTTT. It translates to CASREGGDSNQPQHF.

V is TRBV13 and J is TRBJ1-4; 9 bases fit TRBD1. With V trimmed by 5 bases and J by 8 bases, 12 bases remained unmatched. Germline V gene lookup returns CDR1 PRHDT and CDR2 FYEKMQ (reference sequence). This CDR3 has 16 residues. In DNA, the CDR3 is TGTGCCAGCAGCATCTACAGGGGGCGCTTGCAAGAAAAACTGTTTTTT. Residues: CASSIYRGRLQEKLFF.

This chain connects TRBV4-2 to TRBJ2-2; maybe TRBD1 (6 bases). Per the germline V gene, CDR1 is LGHNA and CDR2 is YNFKEQ. Trimming removed 4 bases at V and 3 bases at J, with 12 bases between. The CDR3 length is 15 residues. The CDR3, as DNA: TGTGCCAGCAGCCTTGACAGGTTCGACACCGGGGAGCTGTTTTTT. The encoded protein is CASSLDRFDTGELFF.

The V call is TRBV19, the J call TRBJ1-2; a weak D match, TRBD1 (6 bases). CDR3 length equals 15 residues. Trimming pared 5 bases from V and 2 bases from J, leaving 15 bases between. CDR1 is LNHDA, CDR2 SQIVND, per germline (reference sequence). CDR3 coding DNA: TGTGCCAGTAGTCAGGGGACCCCACCGAACTATGGCTACACCTTC. Encoded protein: CASSQGTPPNYGYTF.

In its sample, this clone was seen a few times. The CDR3 is CASSIVSSGDEQYF. The DNA of the CDR3 is TGTGCCAGTAGTATCGTCTCTAGCGGGGACGAGCAGTACTTC. The V gene is TRBV19, the J gene TRBJ2-7; 9 bases agree with TRBD2. Germline V lookup: CDR1 LNHDA, CDR2 SQIVND (reference sequence). V dropped 3 bases and J dropped 5; count of bases not matched to a gene: 5. This CDR3 has 14 residues.

V and J are TRBV6-6 and TRBJ1-1; 9 bases fit TRBD1. Germline V gives CDR1 MNHNY, CDR2 SVGAGI (reference sequence). The CDR3 covers 15 residues. Trimming cost V 4 bases and J 3 bases; bases outside gene matches: 6. The CDR3, as DNA: TGTGCCAGCAGTTCCCCGGGACAGGGTGACACTGAAGCTTTCTTT. Translated, it gives CASSSPGQGDTEAFF.

The V gene is TRBV5-1, the J gene TRBJ2-1; 11 bases line up with TRBD2. J lost 6 bases, V lost 0 bases, and 5 bases had no gene match. CDR3 length equals 16 residues. Germline CDR1 is SGHRS and CDR2 is YFSETQ. For the CDR3, the DNA is TGCGCCAGCAGCTTGGATAGCGGGGGGGCCTTCAATGAGCAGTTCTTC. Translated, it gives CASSLDSGGAFNEQFF.

The chain joins TRBV15 to TRBJ2-7; 8 nucleotides match TRBD2. Trimming at V came to 6 bases and at J to 7 bases, leaving 14 bases not matched to a gene. Germline V gene lookup returns CDR1 LNHNV and CDR2 YYDKDF (reference sequence). This CDR3 contains 15 residues. CDR3 sequence reads: CATRAVPGGPGEQYF. CDR3 DNA sequence: TGTGCCACCAGAGCCGTTCCGGGGGGGCCGGGGGAGCAGTACTTC. Supplemented by reference TRBV15 and TRBJ2-7, the full variable domain reads DAMVIQNPRYQVTQFGKPVTLSCSQTLNHNVMYWYQQKSSQAPKLLFHYYDKDFNNEADTPDNFQSRRPNTSFCFLDIRSPGLGDTAMYLCATRAVPGGPGEQYFGPGTRLTVT.